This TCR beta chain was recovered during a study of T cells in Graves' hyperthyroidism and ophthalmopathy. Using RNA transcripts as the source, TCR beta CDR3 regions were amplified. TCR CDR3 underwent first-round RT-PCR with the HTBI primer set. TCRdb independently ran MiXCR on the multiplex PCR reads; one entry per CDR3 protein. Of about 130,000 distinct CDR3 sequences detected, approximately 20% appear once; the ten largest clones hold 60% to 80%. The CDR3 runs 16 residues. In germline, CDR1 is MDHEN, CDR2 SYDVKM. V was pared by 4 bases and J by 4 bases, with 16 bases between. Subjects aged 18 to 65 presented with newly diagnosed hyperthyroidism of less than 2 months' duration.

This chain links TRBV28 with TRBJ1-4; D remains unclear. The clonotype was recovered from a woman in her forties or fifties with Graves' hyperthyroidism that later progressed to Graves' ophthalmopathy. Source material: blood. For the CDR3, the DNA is TGTGCCAGCAGTTCGGTGGGTGGTAAGAGTAATGAAAAACTGTTTTTT. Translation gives CASSSVGGKSNEKLFF.